The 3 T cell receptor beta chains below come from one sample, sequenced in a study of cytomegalovirus exposure and HLA in healthy donors. Primers: 60 Vbeta forward and 13 Jbeta reverse. Clones were sequenced by immunoSEQ multiplex PCR, and TCRdb holds only the in-frame ones, with some missing. The sample carries roughly 97,000 clones, 70% to 75% recorded once. Sequences were obtained from PBMCs. The source is a man in his forties or fifties in good health and CMV-seronegative.

The V call is TRBV5-4, the J call TRBJ1-2; unclear D gene. Looked up from germline, CDR1 is SGHNT and CDR2 is YYREEE (reference sequence). Trimming removed 3 bases at V and 5 bases at J, with 14 bases between. This CDR3 region has 14 residues. The CDR3 here is CASSSPDKVYGYTF. CDR3 in DNA: TGTGCCAGCAGCTCCCCAGACAAGGTGTATGGCTACACCTTC. The whole variable domain, filled in from reference TRBV5-4 and TRBJ1-2, reads ETGVTQSPTHLIKTRGQQVTLRCSSQSGHNTVSWYQQALGQGPQFIFQYYREEENGRGNFPPRFSGLQFPNYSSELNVNALELDDSALYLCASSSPDKVYGYTFGSGTRLTVV.

The V call is TRBV7-3, the J call TRBJ2-1, with 10 bases that match TRBD1. The germline V gene encodes CDR1 SGHTA and CDR2 FQGTGA. V trimming: 3 bases; J trimming: 6 bases; junction bases outside the gene matches: 5. The CDR3 runs 15 residues. This chain's CDR3 is CASSLTGGAGNEQFF. CDR3 nucleotides: TGTGCCAGCAGCTTGACAGGGGGCGCGGGCAATGAGCAGTTCTTC. Variable domain in full (rest from reference TRBV7-3 and TRBJ2-1): GAGVSQTPSNKVTEKGKYVELRCDPISGHTALYWYRQSLGQGPEFLIYFQGTGAADDSGLPNDRFFAVRPEGSVSTLKIQRTERGDSAVYLCASSLTGGAGNEQFFGPGTRLTVL.

This chain connects TRBV10-3 to TRBJ2-1, with TRBD2 matching 13 bases. The CDR3 has 16 amino acids. Trimming took 0 bases from V and 6 from J; bases not matched to a gene: 2. Per the germline V gene, CDR1 is ENHRY and CDR2 is SYGVKD. Here the CDR3 reads CAISESGLAGTNEQFF. Here the CDR3 DNA reads TGTGCCATCAGTGAGTCGGGACTAGCGGGGACCAATGAGCAGTTCTTC.